This T cell receptor beta chain was sequenced in a study of T cell responses to AZD1222 COVID-19 vaccine (dated by TCRdb to the early 2020s). For context, the study as a whole: TCR sequencing was performed for 230 to 250 trial participants, of whom roughly 200 were given two doses of AZD1222 and around 25 were given two doses of MenACWY control vaccine. Enrollment into the trials was organized by age into subgroups of 18-55, 56-69 and 70-plus years, and those subgroups contained about 150, 27 and 61 TCR-sequenced participants, respectively. On the study overall, not on this receptor specifically: Spike-specific TCR breadth and depth rose significantly after two AZD1222 doses compared with day 0 and with MenACWY recipients. Because no day 14 peak-response samples were available, repertoires were characterized only after the peak T cell response. In the small 56-69-year group, the increase in depth fell short of significance, most likely because of low power. Epitopes outside the regions mutated in the B.1.351 and B.1.1.7 variants were reportedly recognized by nearly half of the unique spike-specific TCRs. Conclusions about previously exposed vaccinees are limited because only five or six AZD1222 recipients were SARS-CoV-2 seropositive at baseline. The vaccine-associated CD4 TCRs covered the entire spike protein, and the dominant responses fell in regions 160-218 and 743-854. Most participants were white British and females outnumbered males, and the authors suggested that clonal diversity may have been underestimated.

A note on this clone: Its binding antigen is unknown. Base quality data are lacking; no much larger clone is found one base away.

CDR3 length: 15 amino acids, cysteine to phenylalanine. Just CDR3 DNA is preserved here, 45 bases in frame from base 1. The germline V gene (reference sequence) gives CDR1 as SEHNR and CDR2 as FQNEAQ. V is reduced by 4 bases and J by 0 bases, leaving a spacing of 9 bases between them. The time point tag for this specimen amounts to: baseline before first vaccination. Sample treatment or condition, as interpreted from the label and publication: meningococcal conjugate vaccine given as trial control. The vaccinee samples were drawn from two UK trials, COV001 and COV002, one of which was a single-blind randomized controlled phase 2/3 trial testing AZD1222 (ChAdOx1 nCoV-19) in healthy adults. For TCRbeta chain sequencing, PBMC samples from trial participants were taken at day 0 and at day 28 after the second dose. The CDR3 regions of human TCRbeta chains were analyzed by immunosequencing. Per the authors' processing: Repertoire TCRs were checked for matches against a reference library of SARS-CoV-2-specific TCRs that had been generated using the MIRA antigen-specificity platform. Breadth meant the fraction of unique TCRs that were SARS-CoV-2-associated, whereas depth meant the fraction of total T cells that were SARS-CoV-2-associated. Using the MIRA data, each spike-specific TCR was assigned both to the spike region to which the TCR was reactive and to a CD4 or CD8 class. Log10-transformed breadth and depth values were compared by one-way ANOVA with Sidak's multiple comparisons tests. The table comes from immuneACCESS by way of TCRdb, which keeps in-frame sequences with V and J called. Part of the clones is missing from these tables; in studies checked, under half for an unresolved V gene and the rest for unknown reasons. Clone size and the V and J calls come from that table; the DNA yielded D and trimming. Within this sample are around 160,000 clones, with roughly four fifths of them counted one time only. Approximately 4% of the sample lies in the top ten.

This specimen consisted of peripheral blood, obtained on day 0 of MenACWY control vaccination. This chain is built from TRBV7-9 and TRBJ2-2, with TRBD1 as a weak D call on 5 bases. The TCR sequence derives from an adult in good health. Here is the DNA: TGTGCCAGCAGCTCCAGGGTCGCGAACACCGGGGAGCTGTTTTTT. It specifies CASSSRVANTGELFF.